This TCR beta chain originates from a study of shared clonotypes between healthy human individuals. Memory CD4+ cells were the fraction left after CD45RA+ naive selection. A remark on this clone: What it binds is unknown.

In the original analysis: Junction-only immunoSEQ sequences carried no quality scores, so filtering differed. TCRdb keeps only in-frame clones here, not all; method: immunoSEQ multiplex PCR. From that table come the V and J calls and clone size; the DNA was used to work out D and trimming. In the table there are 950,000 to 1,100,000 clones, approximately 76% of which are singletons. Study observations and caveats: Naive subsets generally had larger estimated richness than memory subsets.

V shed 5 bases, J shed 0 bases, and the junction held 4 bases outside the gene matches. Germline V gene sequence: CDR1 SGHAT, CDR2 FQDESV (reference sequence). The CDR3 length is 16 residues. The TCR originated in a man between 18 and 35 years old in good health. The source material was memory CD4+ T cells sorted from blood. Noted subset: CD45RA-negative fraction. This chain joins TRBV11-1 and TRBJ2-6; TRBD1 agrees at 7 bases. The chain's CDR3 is CASSPWDSSGANVLTF. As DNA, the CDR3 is TGTGCCAGCAGCCCTTGGGACAGCTCTGGGGCCAACGTCCTGACTTTC.